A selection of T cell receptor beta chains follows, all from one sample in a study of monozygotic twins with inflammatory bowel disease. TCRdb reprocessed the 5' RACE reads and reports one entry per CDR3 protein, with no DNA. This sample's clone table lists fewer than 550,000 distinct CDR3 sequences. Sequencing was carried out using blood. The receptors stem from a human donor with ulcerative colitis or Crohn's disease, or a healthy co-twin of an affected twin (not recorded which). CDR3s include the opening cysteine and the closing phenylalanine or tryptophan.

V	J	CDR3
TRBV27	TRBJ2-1	CASSGTTKGYNEQFF
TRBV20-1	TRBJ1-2	CSSGGATGYTF
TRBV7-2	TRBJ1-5	CASSLGGAYQPQHF
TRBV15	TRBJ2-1	CATSRDGRLVGRKNEQFF
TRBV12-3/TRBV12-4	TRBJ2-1	CASSVTSGGDNEQFF
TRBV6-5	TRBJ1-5	CASSLRGQGQPQHF
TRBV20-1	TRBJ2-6	CSARTPTGITISGANVLTF
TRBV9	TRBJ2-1	CASSVAVVNEQFF
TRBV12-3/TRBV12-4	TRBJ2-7	CASSLVNTGYEQYF
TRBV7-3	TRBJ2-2	CASSRGHRTDGELFF
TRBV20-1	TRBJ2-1	CSATGSPYNEQFF
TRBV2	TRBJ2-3	CASKGGELTDTQYF
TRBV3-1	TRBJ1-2	CASGQGSPVSYTF
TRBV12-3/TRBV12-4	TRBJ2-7	CASSSAGTGDGEQYF
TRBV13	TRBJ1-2	CASTLFGDYGYTF
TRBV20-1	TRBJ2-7	CSARRLAGVEQYF
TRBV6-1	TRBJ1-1	CASSDLGATEAFF
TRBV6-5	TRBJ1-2	CASSYSLQGYGYTF
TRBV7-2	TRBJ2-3	CASSLVPSGRNADTQYF
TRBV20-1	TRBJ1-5	CSASTQGRQPQHF
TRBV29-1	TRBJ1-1	CSVLLQLGPEAFF
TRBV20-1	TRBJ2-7	CSAKRTQWGYEQYF
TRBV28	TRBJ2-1	CASSALRDNYNEQFF
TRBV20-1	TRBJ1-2	CSARLPTGDYGYTF
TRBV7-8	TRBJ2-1	CASSSRGASGRGYNVQFF
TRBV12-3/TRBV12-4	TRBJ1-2	CASSSQGARYGYTF